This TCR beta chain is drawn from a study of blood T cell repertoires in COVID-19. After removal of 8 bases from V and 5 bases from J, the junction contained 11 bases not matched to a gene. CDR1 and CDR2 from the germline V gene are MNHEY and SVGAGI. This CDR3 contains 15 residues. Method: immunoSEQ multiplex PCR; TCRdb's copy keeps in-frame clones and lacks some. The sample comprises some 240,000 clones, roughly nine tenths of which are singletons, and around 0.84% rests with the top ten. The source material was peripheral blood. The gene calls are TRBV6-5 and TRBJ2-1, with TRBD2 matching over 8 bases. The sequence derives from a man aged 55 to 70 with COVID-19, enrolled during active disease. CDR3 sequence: CASGGLREVNNEQFF. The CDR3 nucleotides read TGTGCCAGCGGGGGCCTGCGGGAGGTAAACAATGAGCAGTTCTTC.